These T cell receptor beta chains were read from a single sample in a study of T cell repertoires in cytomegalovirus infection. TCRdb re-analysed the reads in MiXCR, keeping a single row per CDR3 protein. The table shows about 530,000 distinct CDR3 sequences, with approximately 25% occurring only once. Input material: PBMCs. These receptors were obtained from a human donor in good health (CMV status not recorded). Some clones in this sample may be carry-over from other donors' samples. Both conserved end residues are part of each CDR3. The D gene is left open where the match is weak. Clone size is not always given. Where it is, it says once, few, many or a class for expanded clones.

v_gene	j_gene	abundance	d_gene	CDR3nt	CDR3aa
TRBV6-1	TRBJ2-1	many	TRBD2	TGTGCCAGCAGTGGCGGGACTAGCGGGTACAATGAGCAGTTCTTC	CASSGGTSGYNEQFF
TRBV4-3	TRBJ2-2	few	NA	TGCGCCAGCAGCCAAGAGGTGACCGGGGAGCTGTTTTTT	CASSQEVTGELFF
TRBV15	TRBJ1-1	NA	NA	TGTGCCACCAGCAGGAGTCCGGGAGATCCGATGAACACTGAAGCTTTCTTT	CATSRSPGDPMNTEAFF
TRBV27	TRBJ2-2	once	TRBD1	TGTGCCACCGAGAGACAGGGCACCGGGGAGCTGTTTTTT	CATERQGTGELFF
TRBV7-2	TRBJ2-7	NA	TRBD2	TGTGCCAGCAGCCAAACCCGGACTAGCGGGACGTACGAGCAGTACTTC	CASSQTRTSGTYEQYF
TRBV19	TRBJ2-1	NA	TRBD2	TGTGCCAGTAGTATTCAAATTGGACCTAGCGGGAGGGCCCTCAATGAGCAGTTCTTC	CASSIQIGPSGRALNEQFF
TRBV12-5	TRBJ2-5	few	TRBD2	TGTGCTAGTGGTTTGGGGGGGGGGTACCAAGAGACCCAGTACTTC	CASGLGGGYQETQYF
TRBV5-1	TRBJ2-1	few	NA	TGCGCCAGCAGCTTGGGAGAGGTTGACAATGAGCAGTTCTTC	CASSLGEVDNEQFF
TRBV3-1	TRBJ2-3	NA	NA	TGTGCCAGCAGCCAAGAATTGGCGGGCAGCACAGATACGCAGTATTTT	CASSQELAGSTDTQYF
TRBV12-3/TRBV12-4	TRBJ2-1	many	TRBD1	TGTGCCAGCAGTTTAGGGTCTGGGACAGGGGTCGACAATGAGCAGTTCTTC	CASSLGSGTGVDNEQFF
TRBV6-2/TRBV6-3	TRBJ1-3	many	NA	TGTGCCAGCAGTCGTCGGGACGTCCGCTCTGGAAACACCATATATTTT	CASSRRDVRSGNTIYF
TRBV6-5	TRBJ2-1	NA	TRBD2	TGTGCCAGCAGTTACCAACTAGCGGGTGGCTCCTACAATGAGCAGTTCTTC	CASSYQLAGGSYNEQFF
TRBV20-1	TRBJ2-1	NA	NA	TGCAGTGCTAGAGATGGGGCGTACAATGAGCAGTTCTTC	CSARDGAYNEQFF
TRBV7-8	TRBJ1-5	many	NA	TGTGCCAGCAGCTTAGGACCTATAATTGGGAGCAATCAGCCCCAGCATTTT	CASSLGPIIGSNQPQHF
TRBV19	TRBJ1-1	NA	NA	TGTGCCAGTATAGAATTTAATTGGGGCCCCCAGGGCTTCACTGAAGCTTTCTTT	CASIEFNWGPQGFTEAFF
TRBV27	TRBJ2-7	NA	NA	TGTGCCAGCAGTTCCCCGGCCGGGGCCCACTACGAGCAGTACTTC	CASSSPAGAHYEQYF
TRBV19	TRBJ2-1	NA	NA	TGTGCCAGTAGTATGCACAGGCTCAAGAATGAGCAGTTCTTC	CASSMHRLKNEQFF
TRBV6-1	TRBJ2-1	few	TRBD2	TGTGCCAGCAGAAAGACGGCGGCTAGCGGGAGGGGACTGAGCTCCTACAATGAGCAGTTCTTC	CASRKTAASGRGLSSYNEQFF
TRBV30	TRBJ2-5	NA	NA	TGTGCCTGGTCTCATTCGGAGACCCAGTACTTC	CAWSHSETQYF
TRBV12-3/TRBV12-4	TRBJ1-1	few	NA	TGTGCCAGCAGTTTATCAGGGACCATGACTGAAGCTTTCTTT	CASSLSGTMTEAFF
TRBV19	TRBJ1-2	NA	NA	TGTGCCAGTAGTCGGGGCAGTCAGAACTATGGCTACACCTTC	CASSRGSQNYGYTF
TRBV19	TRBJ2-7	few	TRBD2	TGTGCCAGTAGTCAGCGTAGCGGGAGCTCCTACGAGCAGTACTTC	CASSQRSGSSYEQYF
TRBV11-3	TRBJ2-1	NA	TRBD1	TGTGCCAGCAGCCAAGGACAGGTGGGATACAATGAGCAGTTCTTC	CASSQGQVGYNEQFF
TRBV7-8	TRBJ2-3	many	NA	TGTGCCAGCAGCCCCCGGACGCCCCGCACAGATACGCAGTATTTT	CASSPRTPRTDTQYF
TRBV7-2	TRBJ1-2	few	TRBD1	TGTGCCAGCAGCCCAGAAGCTGCCCCAGGGGGGTATGGCTACACCTTC	CASSPEAAPGGYGYTF
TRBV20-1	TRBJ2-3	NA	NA	TGCAGTGCTCGGGGAAGCGGGCGCACAGATACGCAGTATTTT	CSARGSGRTDTQYF
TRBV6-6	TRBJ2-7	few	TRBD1	TGTGCCAGCAGAACCGGGACAGGGGGCCTCCTTCTTGGCGAGCAGTACTTC	CASRTGTGGLLLGEQYF
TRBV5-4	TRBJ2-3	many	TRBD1	TGTGCCAGCCTTCAGGGGGCGCGACCAGATACGCAGTATTTT	CASLQGARPDTQYF
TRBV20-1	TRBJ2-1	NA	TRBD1	TGCAGTGCTAGACCTACAGGGGTAAATGAGCAGTTCTTC	CSARPTGVNEQFF
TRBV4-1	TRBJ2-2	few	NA	TGCGCCAGCAGCCAAACCGGGACTTCCACCGGGGAGCTGTTTTTT	CASSQTGTSTGELFF
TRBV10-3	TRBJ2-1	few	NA	TGTGCCATCAGCTCCCTCAATGAGCAGTTCTTC	CAISSLNEQFF
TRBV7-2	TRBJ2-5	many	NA	TGTGCCAGCGCCCGGGAGCGGCAAGAGACCCAGTACTTC	CASARERQETQYF